This T cell receptor beta chain was profiled in a study of OX40 agonist ivuxolimab in advanced cancers. General study findings and limits: At doses 0.1 to 3.0 mg/kg, CD4+ and CD8+ clones expanded. Normalized expansion of T-cell clones was also low for some nonresponders. With doses of 0.1-3.0 mg/kg, partial responders showed among the lowest clonal expansion.

In this sample, this clone turned up once. No antigen is known for it. Using immunoSEQ multiplex PCR, the repertoire was profiled, and TCRdb retains in-frame clones only, with some absent. This table has about 76,000 clones, 80% to 90% appearing once. Germline assignment: CDR1 MNHNY and CDR2 SVGAGI (reference sequence). There are 14 residues in the CDR3. V gave up 5 bases and J gave up 5 bases; unmatched junction bases: 7. This TCR derives from an adult with an advanced solid tumor such as melanoma, head and neck, liver or kidney cancer. This rearrangement joins TRBV6-6 to TRBJ1-1; TRBD1 matches at 8 bases. The sample consisted of CD4+ or CD8+ T cells sorted from blood, taken in a trial of the OX40 agonist ivuxolimab. CDR3 sequence: CASSPTGGRTEAFF. The CDR3 region has the DNA TGTGCCAGCAGTCCCACAGGGGGTAGAACTGAAGCTTTCTTT.